This T cell receptor (beta chain) was found in a study of identical twins. V shed 10 bases and J shed 6 bases, with 12 bases lying between them. Germline-derived CDR1 and CDR2 are MNHNY and SVGAGI (reference sequence). The CDR3 runs to 11 residues. This clonotype has more than one count but fewer than ten. TCRdb passed the 5' RACE reads through MiXCR, listing each CDR3 protein once. The table includes about 220,000 distinct CDR3 sequences, around a tenth detected once. V usage is TRBV6-6 and J usage is TRBJ1-2; no reliable D call. The sequencing sample was made of memory (CD45RO+) T cells sorted from blood. The receptor comes from a woman in her late teens or twenties in good health. The CDR3 here is CATTYFDGYTF. The CDR3 DNA is TGTGCCACCACATACTTCGATGGCTACACCTTC.